This entry features one T cell receptor (beta chain) sequence. This specimen belongs to a study of OX40 agonist ivuxolimab in advanced cancers. Sequencing was performed with immunoSEQ multiplex PCR; in TCRdb, only in-frame clones are kept and a portion is missing. The sample holds 60,000 to 70,000 clones, around 90% seen once. Blood specimens came from baseline, cycle 4 day 1, and cycle 7 day 1. The specimen comprised CD4+ or CD8+ T cells sorted from blood, sampled in a trial of the OX40 agonist ivuxolimab. This sequence was found in an adult with an advanced solid tumor such as melanoma, head and neck, liver or kidney cancer.

CDR3 residues: CATSRQAGGSSYNEQFF. In DNA form, the CDR3 reads TGTGCCACCAGCAGACAAGCGGGAGGGAGCTCCTACAATGAGCAGTTCTTC. V is TRBV15 and J is TRBJ2-1, with TRBD2 matching 10 bases. With 2 bases clipped from V and 0 bases from J, the junction kept 4 bases outside the gene matches. Germline lookup yields CDR1 LNHNV and CDR2 YYDKDF (reference sequence). The CDR3 consists of 17 residues.